The 27 T cell receptor beta chains in this list originate from one sample, sequenced in a study of T cell responses to AZD1222 COVID-19 vaccine. The assay was immunoSEQ multiplex PCR, and TCRdb's table has in-frame clones only and misses some. The sample yields around 120,000 clones, approximately 90% seen once. The sequenced sample was peripheral blood, obtained on day 0 of AZD1222 vaccination. Receptors originate from an adult in good health.

The CDR3: CASSLSGGRGPDGGYTF. CDR3 DNA: TGTGCCAGCAGTTTATCAGGGGGCAGGGGGCCAGATGGTGGCTACACCTTC. The chain is built from TRBV28 and TRBJ1-2; TRBD1 matches at 8 bases. This CDR3 comprises 17 residues. V lost 1 base to trimming and J lost 7 bases; unmatched junction nucleotides: 14. From germline, CDR1 is MDHEN and CDR2 SYDVKM.

The CDR3 is CASSSGQGPGYTF. The CDR3 DNA follows: TGTGCCAGCAGCTCCGGACAGGGGCCTGGCTACACCTTC. The chain employs TRBV7-9 and TRBJ1-2; 9 bases align to TRBD1. The CDR3 totals 13 residues. J gave up 7 bases and V 4 bases, and 4 bases lay outside the gene matches. The germline gives CDR1 SEHNR, CDR2 FQNEAQ (reference sequence).

The V call is TRBV7-9, the J call TRBJ1-4, with D hard to call. Germline loops: CDR1 SEHNR, CDR2 FQNEAQ (reference sequence). The germline V and J ends were trimmed by 4 bases and 15 bases, with 12 bases remaining between them. The CDR3 covers 11 residues. This chain's CDR3 is CASSSATRLFF. In nucleotides, the CDR3 is TGTGCCAGCAGCTCCGCCACGCGGTTGTTTTTT.

The CDR3 nucleotides are TGTGCCAGCAGTTACGGTTCGGGGTCTGGAAACACCATATATTTT. It is translated as CASSYGSGSGNTIYF. This sequence joins TRBV6-5 and TRBJ1-3; D call uncertain. Trimming shortened V by 2 bases and J by 1 base, and 9 bases separated the two germline ends. CDR1 and CDR2 (germline): MNHEY, SVGAGI. The CDR3 sequence is 15 residues long.

This clone was observed a single time. The chain is built from TRBV15 and TRBJ1-2; possibly TRBD1 for D (5 bases). Deletions cut 0 bases from V and 6 bases from J, with 14 bases between. Germline-derived CDR1 and CDR2 are LNHNV and YYDKDF (reference sequence). CDR3 length: 15 amino acids. The CDR3 spells CATSRDGTDDDGYTF. CDR3 DNA: TGTGCCACCAGCAGAGATGGGACGGATGATGATGGCTACACCTTC.

Here the CDR3 DNA reads TGTGCCAGCAGCCCCCGGGTGGGTGGCTACACCTTC. Amino acid sequence: CASSPRVGGYTF. This chain links TRBV5-4 with TRBJ1-2; D remains unclear. The CDR3 spans 12 residues. V was pared by 4 bases and J by 7 bases, with 11 bases between. Germline lookup yields CDR1 SGHNT and CDR2 YYREEE (reference sequence).

The chain is built from TRBV10-2 and TRBJ1-5, with 8 positions matching TRBD1. The CDR3 length is 15 residues. The germline CDR1 and CDR2 sequences are WSHSY and SAAADI. V lost 6 bases and J lost 6; bases outside the gene matches: 10. The CDR3 region has the DNA TGCGCCAGCAGCGACGACAGGGGAGCTTTTCAGCCCCAGCATTTT. Its translation is CASSDDRGAFQPQHF.

The chain combines TRBV6-2 or TRBV6-3 with TRBJ1-1; D uncertain. The CDR3 sequence is 14 residues long. Per the germline V gene, CDR1 is MNHEY and CDR2 is SVGEGT. V was trimmed by 2 bases and J by 0 bases, leaving 7 bases between them. Here the CDR3 reads CASSYKGMNTEAFF. The CDR3 nucleotides are TGTGCCAGCAGTTACAAGGGTATGAACACTGAAGCTTTCTTT.

The genes are TRBV19 and TRBJ1-2, with TRBD1 identical over 9 bases. The ends lost 2 bases at V and 3 bases at J; junction bases unmatched: 7. CDR1 LNHDA and CDR2 SQIVND come from the germline V gene (reference sequence). The CDR3 is 16 residues long. CDR3 residues: CASSIRTGGAHYGYTF. The CDR3 DNA reads as TGTGCCAGTAGTATACGAACAGGGGGCGCTCACTATGGCTACACCTTC.

In this sample, this clone turned up a few times. Other DNA sequences in the same sample also yield this CDR3. The chain employs TRBV11-1 and TRBJ2-2, with TRBD1 matching over 8 bases. V was pared by 1 base and J by 3 bases, with 1 base of the junction left unmatched. CDR3 length: 15 residues. The germline CDR1 and CDR2 sequences are SGHAT and FQDESV (reference sequence). The CDR3 coding sequence is TGTGCCAGCAGCTTAGGACAGGGGCACACCGGGGAGCTGTTTTTT. Amino acids: CASSLGQGHTGELFF.

The chain links TRBV20-1 to TRBJ2-7; 11 bases agree with TRBD2. Germline CDR1 is DFQATT and CDR2 is SNEGSKA (reference sequence). V lost 3 bases to trimming and J lost 4 bases; unmatched junction nucleotides: 11. The CDR3 is 16 residues long. DNA for the CDR3: TGCAGTGCTAGTTCGGCTAGCGGGGGGCCGGGTTACGAGCAGTACTTC. Translation gives CSASSASGGPGYEQYF.

The genes are TRBV9 and TRBJ1-6, with D perhaps matching TRBD1 (5 bases). The CDR3 runs 15 residues. V lost 0 bases, J lost 7 bases, and 11 bases lay in between. Germline CDR1 SGDLS, CDR2 YYNGEE. This CDR3 is CASSVGGIRNSPLHF. The CDR3 DNA reads as TGTGCCAGCAGCGTAGGGGGGATTCGAAATTCACCCCTCCACTTT. Drawing the rest from reference TRBV9 and TRBJ1-6, the complete variable domain is DSGVTQTPKHLITATGQRVTLRCSPRSGDLSVYWYQQSLDQGLQFLIQYYNGEERAKGNILERFSAQQFPDLHSELNLSSLELGDSALYFCASSVGGIRNSPLHFGNGTRLTVT.

The J gene is TRBJ2-7, the V gene TRBV10-3, with TRBD2 matching 8 bases. Per germline, CDR1 ENHRY and CDR2 SYGVKD. After removal of 0 bases from V and 6 bases from J, the junction contained 7 bases not matched to a gene. CDR3 length: 15 amino acids. In nucleotides, the CDR3 is TGTGCCATCAGTGAGTCTGTCCGGGGGGGCACCGAGCAGTACTTC. As protein: CAISESVRGGTEQYF.

This chain links TRBV2 with TRBJ1-1; 7 bases are a match to TRBD1. CDR1 SNHLY and CDR2 FYNNEI come from the germline V gene. CDR3 length: 13 amino acids. Trimming took 7 bases from V and 5 from J; bases not matched to a gene: 7. The CDR3 DNA reads as TGTGCCAGCACCGACAGGGAAGGGACTGAAGCTTTCTTT. Its translation is CASTDREGTEAFF.

CDR3 DNA: TGTGCCAGCAGCTCCGGGACGTATGACTATGGCTACACCTTC. Protein: CASSSGTYDYGYTF. The chain combines TRBV7-2 with TRBJ1-2; a weak D match, TRBD1 (5 bases). Germline CDR1 SGHTA, CDR2 FQGNSA. V lost 4 bases, J lost 3 bases, and 12 bases lay in between. The CDR3 sequence is 14 residues long. The full variable domain, with the rest looked up from reference TRBV7-2 and TRBJ1-2, is GAGVSQSPSNKVTEKGKDVELRCDPISGHTALYWYRQSLGQGLEFLIYFQGNSAPDKSGLPSDRFSAERTGGSVSTLTIQRTQQEDSAVYLCASSSGTYDYGYTFGSGTRLTVV.

The V call is TRBV5-1, the J call TRBJ1-1; a possible D gene is TRBD1 (5 bases). With 3 bases removed from V and 5 bases from J, the gap between germline ends came to 14 bases. This CDR3 has 14 amino acids. CDR1 and CDR2 (germline): SGHRS, YFSETQ. The CDR3 nucleotides read TGCGCCAGCAGCTCTTGGGCGGAGGGGACTGAAGCTTTCTTT. It yields the protein CASSSWAEGTEAFF.

About this clone itself: An end of the junction does not agree with germline; a read error may underlie this. CDR3 DNA: TGTGCCAGCAGCTCCATTCTCGTCAGCTGGGATTTT. Its protein is CASSSILVSWDF. The chain couples TRBV28 to TRBJ2-3; the D is unclear. From germline, CDR1 is MDHEN and CDR2 SYDVKM. There are 12 residues in the CDR3.

J is TRBJ1-5 and V is TRBV4-3; D unresolved. Trimming took 0 bases from V and 0 from J, leaving 6 bases between them. Germline V gives CDR1 LGHNA, CDR2 YSLEER. This CDR3 spans 15 amino acids. The CDR3 sequence is CASSQDRHSNQPQHF. CDR3 sequence (DNA): TGCGCCAGCAGCCAAGACCGGCATAGCAATCAGCCCCAGCATTTT.

As DNA, the CDR3 is TGTGCCAGCAGTTTAGCGCCAGCGGGGCCTCTGGGGACCGGGGAGCTGTTTTTT. It codes for CASSLAPAGPLGTGELFF. The genes are TRBV27 and TRBJ2-2; 7 nucleotides align to TRBD2. The CDR3 length is 18 residues. The V gene end was trimmed by 2 bases and the J gene end by 5 bases; junction bases not matched to a gene: 14. From germline, CDR1 is MNHEY and CDR2 SMNVEV (reference sequence).

The chain joins TRBV21-1 to TRBJ1-5; TRBD1, the table's D call, was not compared with the DNA. TRBV21-1 is annotated as a pseudogene. The CDR3 runs to 19 residues. CDR3 residues: CASSNGGDRVFVANQPQHF. The CDR3 nucleotides read TGTGCCAGCAGCAATGGGGGCGACAGGGTGTTTGTTGCAAATCAGCCCCAGCATTTT.

This clone was counted once. The rearrangement links TRBV28 to TRBJ1-5; possible D gene TRBD1, 5 bases. V shed 1 base and J shed 11 bases, with 9 bases lying between them. The CDR3 sequence is 12 residues long. Germline-derived CDR1 and CDR2 are MDHEN and SYDVKM. CDR3 protein: CASSLSVGAQHF. In DNA, the CDR3 is TGTGCCAGCAGTTTATCCGTGGGGGCCCAGCATTTT.

The chain has TRBV7-3 and TRBJ2-2, with 7 nucleotides matching TRBD2. V lost 1 base and J lost 6; bases outside the gene matches: 5. Germline assignment: CDR1 SGHTA and CDR2 FQGTGA. CDR3 length: 15 amino acids. This CDR3 reads CASSLNGGFAGELFF. CDR3 coding DNA: TGTGCCAGCAGCTTAAACGGGGGGTTCGCCGGGGAGCTGTTTTTT.

In this sample, this clone turned up once. The chain couples TRBV6-5 to TRBJ2-1, with unresolved D. Per germline, CDR1 MNHEY and CDR2 SVGAGI. This CDR3 has 14 residues. V was shortened by 0 bases and J by 8 bases, with 11 bases between the two germline ends. CDR3: CASSYSNVLDEQFF. Written as DNA, the CDR3 is TGTGCCAGCAGTTACTCGAATGTTCTTGATGAGCAGTTCTTC.

V is TRBV5-1 and J is TRBJ2-1; D unclear. Germline V CDR1 and CDR2: SGHRS, YFSETQ. Deletions cut 3 bases from V and 7 bases from J, with 17 bases between. This CDR3 contains 15 residues. In DNA, the CDR3 is TGCGCCAGCAGCTCCACGACTTTTAGAGGTAATGAGCAGTTCTTC. Its translation is CASSSTTFRGNEQFF.

The rearrangement joins TRBV7-2 to TRBJ2-7, with 13 positions matching TRBD2. The CDR3 is 15 amino acids. After removal of 4 bases from V and 3 bases from J, the junction contained 3 bases not matched to a gene. Germline loops: CDR1 SGHTA, CDR2 FQGNSA. The chain's CDR3 is CASSSRTSGGYEQYF. In nucleotides, the CDR3 is TGTGCCAGCAGCTCCCGGACTAGCGGGGGCTACGAGCAGTACTTC.

V usage is TRBV12-5 and J usage is TRBJ2-7, with no clear D. Looked up from germline, CDR1 is LGHNT and CDR2 is FRNRAP. V dropped 2 bases and J dropped 5 bases, with 13 bases sitting between them. There are 14 residues in the CDR3. CDR3 nucleotide sequence: TGTGCTAGTGGTTTGAGAACTGGCGGCGACGAGCAGTACTTC. It specifies CASGLRTGGDEQYF.

The rearrangement joins TRBV5-6 to TRBJ1-2; 7 bases are shared with TRBD1. The length of the CDR3 is 15 residues. V was pared by 4 bases and J by 3 bases, with 9 bases of the junction left unmatched. CDR1 and CDR2 from the germline V gene are SGHDT and YYEEEE. The CDR3 nucleotides read TGTGCCAGCAGCACCGGGACAGTCCCTCACTATGGCTACACCTTC. This encodes CASSTGTVPHYGYTF.